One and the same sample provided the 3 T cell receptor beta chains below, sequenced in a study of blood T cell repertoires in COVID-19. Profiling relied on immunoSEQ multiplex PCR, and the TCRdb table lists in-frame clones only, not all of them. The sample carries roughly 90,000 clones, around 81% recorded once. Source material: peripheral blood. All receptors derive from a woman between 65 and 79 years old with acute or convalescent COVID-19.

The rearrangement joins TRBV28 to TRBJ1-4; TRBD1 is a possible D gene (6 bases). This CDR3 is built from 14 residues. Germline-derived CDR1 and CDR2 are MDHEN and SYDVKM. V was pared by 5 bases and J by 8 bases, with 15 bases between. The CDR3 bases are TGTGCCAGCAGTGATTCCGGGGGGCGCGAAAAACTGTTTTTT. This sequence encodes CASSDSGGREKLFF.

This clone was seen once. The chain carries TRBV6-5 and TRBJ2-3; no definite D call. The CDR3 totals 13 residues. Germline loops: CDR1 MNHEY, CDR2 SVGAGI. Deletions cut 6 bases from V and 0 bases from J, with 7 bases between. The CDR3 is CASRPESTDTQYF. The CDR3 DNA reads TGTGCCAGCAGACCCGAGAGCACAGATACGCAGTATTTT.

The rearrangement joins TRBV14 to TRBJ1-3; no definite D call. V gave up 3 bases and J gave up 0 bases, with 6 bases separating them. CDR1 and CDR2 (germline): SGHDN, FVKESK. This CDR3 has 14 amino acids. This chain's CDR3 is CASSQTSSGNTIYF. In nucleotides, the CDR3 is TGTGCCAGCAGCCAGACAAGCTCTGGAAACACCATATATTTT. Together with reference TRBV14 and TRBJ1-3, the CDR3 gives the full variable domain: EAGVTQFPSHSVIEKGQTVTLRCDPISGHDNLYWYRRVMGKEIKFLLHFVKESKQDESGMPNNRFLAERTGGTYSTLKVQPAELEDSGVYFCASSQTSSGNTIYFGEGSWLTVV.